What follows are 23 T cell receptor beta chains derived from one specimen sequenced in a study of long-term antiretroviral therapy in people with HIV. Survey-level resolution applied to immunoSEQ assay v3.0. TCRdb's copy holds only in-frame clones and misses some; the assay was immunoSEQ multiplex PCR. The repertoire consists of around 25,000 clones, with roughly 85% occurring once and the leading ten covering about a tenth. The sample was unsorted PBMCs, taken 2.3 years after starting antiretroviral therapy. The origin of the receptors is a man in his forties with HIV.

The chain is built from TRBV6-5 and TRBJ2-4; no clear D gene. The germline CDR1 and CDR2 sequences are MNHEY and SVGAGI. Trimming removed 4 bases from V and 2 bases from J, with 9 bases in between. The CDR3 extends over 14 amino acids. The CDR3 sequence is CASSSWNTKNIQYF. CDR3 nucleotide sequence: TGTGCCAGCAGTTCTTGGAATACCAAAAACATTCAGTACTTC.

This sequence joins TRBV4-1 and TRBJ2-7, with TRBD1 matching over 7 bases. V was pared by 0 bases and J by 3 bases, with 17 bases of the junction left unmatched. The CDR3 spans 19 residues. The V gene's germline CDR1 is MGHRA and CDR2 YSYEKL. CDR3 region: CASSQDDGTANPSDYEQYF. CDR3 bases: TGCGCCAGCAGCCAAGATGATGGGACAGCCAACCCTTCCGACTACGAGCAGTACTTC.

V usage is TRBV13 and J usage is TRBJ1-4; possible D gene TRBD1, 6 bases. This CDR3 region has 17 residues. With 2 bases removed from V and 4 bases from J, the gap between germline ends came to 17 bases. Per the germline V gene, CDR1 is PRHDT and CDR2 is FYEKMQ (reference sequence). DNA of the CDR3: TGTGCCAGCAGCTTACAGGGACACCGAGACGATAATGAAAAACTGTTTTTT. It specifies CASSLQGHRDDNEKLFF.

The rearrangement uses TRBV30 and TRBJ2-1; no reliable D call. CDR3 size: 14 residues. The germline V and J ends were trimmed by 0 bases and 8 bases, with 14 bases remaining between them. Germline V gives CDR1 GTSNPN, CDR2 SVGIG (reference sequence). CDR3 residues: CAWSVRVLRDEQFF. CDR3 nucleotide sequence: TGTGCCTGGAGTGTACGGGTCCTACGCGATGAGCAGTTCTTC.

The J gene is TRBJ1-1, the V gene TRBV7-9; D uncertain. The CDR3 length is 15 residues. V lost 1 base, J lost 3 bases, and 12 bases lay in between. CDR1 is SEHNR and CDR2 is FQNEAQ in the germline V gene (reference sequence). CDR3 loop: CASSLDGGSYTEAFF. Here the CDR3 DNA reads TGTGCCAGCAGCTTAGATGGCGGCAGCTACACTGAAGCTTTCTTT.

This sequence joins TRBV19 and TRBJ2-7, with D perhaps matching TRBD2 (6 bases). Germline V gene data show CDR1 as LNHDA and CDR2 as SQIVND (reference sequence). Between the trimmed V and J ends, which lost 3 bases and 7 bases, there was a span of 16 bases. This CDR3 has 14 residues. Written as DNA, the CDR3 is TGTGCCAGTAGTATTGTCGGCCTCGGAGGGGAGCAGTACTTC. Protein product: CASSIVGLGGEQYF.

This clone was observed once. The V call is TRBV19, the J call TRBJ2-3, with D perhaps matching TRBD1 (6 bases). Looked up from germline, CDR1 is LNHDA and CDR2 is SQIVND (reference sequence). V shed 5 bases and J shed 2 bases, with 14 bases lying between them. The CDR3 sequence is 15 residues long. CDR3 nucleotides: TGTGCCAGTAGTCTGGGGGCGTCCTACACAGATACGCAGTATTTT. This sequence encodes CASSLGASYTDTQYF.

The V and J genes are TRBV6-5 and TRBJ2-5; 8 nucleotides line up with TRBD1. Trimming cost V 5 bases and J 5 bases; bases outside gene matches: 10. Germline V gene data show CDR1 as MNHEY and CDR2 as SVGAGI. The CDR3 is 15 residues long. For the CDR3, the DNA is TGTGCCAGCAGTACCCCGGGACAGGCGGGGGAGACCCAGTACTTC. Translated, it gives CASSTPGQAGETQYF.

This clone turned up a few times. The chain has TRBV27 and TRBJ1-1; no clear D gene. CDR3 length equals 14 residues. V was pared by 0 bases and J by 2 bases, with 7 bases between. Germline V gene data show CDR1 as MNHEY and CDR2 as SMNVEV (reference sequence). The CDR3 is CASSLSIPNTEAFF. The CDR3 bases are TGTGCCAGCAGTTTATCGATCCCCAACACTGAAGCTTTCTTT.

V gene TRBV28 combines with J gene TRBJ2-7; no clear D gene. The CDR3 has 14 residues. V was clipped by 7 bases and J by 5 bases, with 18 bases between them. Germline loops: CDR1 MDHEN, CDR2 SYDVKM. CDR3 nucleotide sequence: TGTGCCAGCACCATGTTATCCTACGAACACGAGCAGTACTTC. This sequence encodes CASTMLSYEHEQYF.

The chain joins TRBV4-2 to TRBJ2-1; D gene unclear. The length of the CDR3 is 12 residues. The ends were cut back, 4 bases at V and 7 bases at J, with 8 bases in the middle. CDR1 LGHNA and CDR2 YNFKEQ come from the germline V gene. CDR3 in DNA: TGTGCCAGCAGCCTTCCCGGGAATGAGCAGTTCTTC. It specifies CASSLPGNEQFF.

This clone was seen more than once but under ten times. This rearrangement joins TRBV9 to TRBJ1-1; maybe TRBD1 (6 bases). V was clipped by 6 bases and J by 0 bases, with 18 bases between them. Germline lookup yields CDR1 SGDLS and CDR2 YYNGEE. This CDR3 region has 16 residues. The CDR3 DNA sequence: TGTGCCAGCAATCCGGAGGGGGGGCAGATGAACACTGAAGCTTTCTTT. Residues: CASNPEGGQMNTEAFF. The full variable domain, completed using reference TRBV9 and TRBJ1-1, is DSGVTQTPKHLITATGQRVTLRCSPRSGDLSVYWYQQSLDQGLQFLIQYYNGEERAKGNILERFSAQQFPDLHSELNLSSLELGDSALYFCASNPEGGQMNTEAFFGQGTRLTVV.

The chain combines TRBV5-6 with TRBJ1-2; perhaps TRBD1 as D (5 bases). Per the germline V gene, CDR1 is SGHDT and CDR2 is YYEEEE. The CDR3 loop spans 14 amino acids. V shed 9 bases and J shed 5 bases, with 20 bases lying between them. This CDR3 reads CATTSAGITYGYTF. In DNA form, the CDR3 reads TGTGCCACCACGAGTGCAGGGATAACTTATGGCTACACCTTC. The whole variable domain, filled in from reference TRBV5-6 and TRBJ1-2, reads DAGVTQSPTHLIKTRGQQVTLRCSPKSGHDTVSWYQQALGQGPQFIFQYYEEEERQRGNFPDRFSGHQFPNYSSELNVNALLLGDSALYLCATTSAGITYGYTFGSGTRLTVV.

V and J are TRBV4-2 and TRBJ2-1, with unresolved D. V gave up 5 bases and J gave up 8 bases, with 7 bases separating them. Germline V gives CDR1 LGHNA, CDR2 YNFKEQ. The CDR3 loop spans 11 amino acids. The CDR3 region has the DNA TGTGCCAGCAGCGCCAACTATGAGCAGTTCTTC. Protein: CASSANYEQFF.

The J gene is TRBJ1-4, the V gene TRBV5-4; tentatively, D is TRBD1 (5 bases). V gave up 4 bases and J gave up 7 bases, with 14 bases separating them. CDR1 and CDR2 (germline): SGHNT, YYREEE (reference sequence). CDR3 size: 14 residues. This chain's CDR3 is CASSPSRDFEKLFF. The CDR3 DNA reads as TGTGCCAGCAGCCCTAGCAGGGACTTTGAAAAACTGTTTTTT.

The V gene is TRBV9, the J gene TRBJ2-3; 7 nucleotides agree with TRBD2. The CDR3 consists of 15 residues. Germline lookup yields CDR1 SGDLS and CDR2 YYNGEE. Trimming removed 4 bases from V and 0 bases from J; junction bases left unmatched: 5. CDR3 bases: TGTGCCAGCAGCCCCGCGGGGGTTAGCACAGATACGCAGTATTTT. Its translation: CASSPAGVSTDTQYF. Looking up the rest from reference TRBV9 and TRBJ2-3 gives the full variable domain: DSGVTQTPKHLITATGQRVTLRCSPRSGDLSVYWYQQSLDQGLQFLIQYYNGEERAKGNILERFSAQQFPDLHSELNLSSLELGDSALYFCASSPAGVSTDTQYFGPGTRLTVL.

This chain uses TRBV25-1 with TRBJ2-2; a weak D match, TRBD2 (6 bases). This CDR3 has 17 residues. The germline V gene has CDR1 MGHDK and CDR2 SYGVNS. V was shortened by 0 bases and J by 4 bases, with 15 bases between the two germline ends. The CDR3 coding sequence is TGTGCCAGCAGTGAATACGGGAGTTATCGGACCACCGGGGAGCTGTTTTTT. Protein sequence: CASSEYGSYRTTGELFF.

This sequence joins TRBV4-1 and TRBJ1-2; 7 nucleotides match TRBD1. Germline lookup yields CDR1 MGHRA and CDR2 YSYEKL. The CDR3 is 18 amino acids. J gave up 3 bases and V 0 bases, and 13 bases lay outside the gene matches. DNA for the CDR3: TGCGCCAGCAGCCAAGACGGGCTAGCAGGGGGAGGTGACTATGGCTACACCTTC. This codes for CASSQDGLAGGGDYGYTF.

The V and J genes are TRBV7-9 and TRBJ1-1; tentatively, D is TRBD1 (6 bases). CDR3 length equals 14 residues. Deletions cut 4 bases from V and 1 base from J, with 10 bases between. CDR1 and CDR2 (germline): SEHNR, FQNEAQ (reference sequence). In nucleotides, the CDR3 is TGTGCCAGCAGCTCCAGGGGCCAGAACACTGAAGCTTTCTTT. As protein: CASSSRGQNTEAFF.

The chain recombines TRBV11-2 with TRBJ2-7; perhaps TRBD2 as D (5 bases). V gave up 4 bases and J gave up 2 bases, with 9 bases separating them. The CDR3 length is 13 residues. The germline gives CDR1 SGHAT, CDR2 FQNNGV. For the CDR3, the DNA is TGTGCCAGCAGCTCGGACTGGGCCTACGAGCAGTACTTC. This encodes CASSSDWAYEQYF.

This rearrangement joins TRBV19 to TRBJ1-2; D unresolved. CDR3 size: 13 residues. The germline CDR1 and CDR2 sequences are LNHDA and SQIVND (reference sequence). Trimming took off 7 bases at V and 1 base at J, with 10 bases between the two ends. In nucleotides, the CDR3 is TGTGCCAGTACTAGGACCGGTAACTATGGCTACACCTTC. It yields the protein CASTRTGNYGYTF.

The genes are TRBV29-1 and TRBJ2-7, with 10 positions matching TRBD2. Germline V CDR1 and CDR2: SQVTM, ANQGSEA. After removal of 3 bases from V and 5 bases from J, the junction contained 7 bases not matched to a gene. The CDR3 totals 14 residues. The DNA for the CDR3 is TGCAGCGTTGATGCGCCTAGCGGGAGCGACGAGCAGTACTTC. Its protein product is CSVDAPSGSDEQYF.

This chain uses TRBV19 with TRBJ1-5; D might be TRBD1 (5 bases). Germline V gene sequence: CDR1 LNHDA, CDR2 SQIVND (reference sequence). The length of the CDR3 is 12 residues. The ends were cut back, 7 bases at V and 6 bases at J, with 10 bases in the middle. The CDR3, as DNA: TGTGCCAGTAAGTCAGGGCTTCAGCCCCAGCATTTT. This encodes CASKSGLQPQHF.